A selection of T cell receptor beta chains follows, all from one sample in a study of blood T cell repertoires in COVID-19. Assay: immunoSEQ multiplex PCR; the TCRdb copy retains only in-frame clones and omits some. The sample holds hundreds of thousands of clones, around four fifths seen once. Specimen: peripheral blood. The receptors were sampled from an older woman with active or convalescent COVID-19. Both conserved end residues are part of each CDR3. Each record gives: D gene, clone size, V gene, J gene, CDR3 protein, CDR3 DNA. A D gene is named only where the DNA matches it firmly. Rows give clone size only sometimes, using once, few, many, or a class for an expanded clone.

d_call: .; clone_size: .; v_call: TRBV9; j_call: TRBJ2-7; cdr3_aa: CASSVSTALSYEQYF; cdr3_nt: TGTGCCAGCAGCGTATCGACAGCCCTATCCTACGAGCAGTACTTC
d_call: .; clone_size: .; v_call: TRBV30; j_call: TRBJ1-3; cdr3_aa: CAWNGEGPGNTIYF; cdr3_nt: TGTGCCTGGAACGGCGAGGGTCCTGGAAACACCATATATTTT
d_call: TRBD1; clone_size: .; v_call: TRBV2; j_call: TRBJ1-2; cdr3_aa: CASKTGGGYGYTF; cdr3_nt: TGTGCCAGCAAGACAGGGGGAGGCTATGGCTACACCTTC
d_call: .; clone_size: .; v_call: TRBV6-6; j_call: TRBJ1-1; cdr3_aa: CATQGVAEAFF; cdr3_nt: TGTGCCACCCAAGGGGTTGCTGAAGCTTTCTTT
d_call: .; clone_size: few; v_call: TRBV10-3; j_call: TRBJ1-5; cdr3_aa: CAISPGGNQPQHF; cdr3_nt: TGTGCCATCAGTCCTGGGGGGAATCAGCCCCAGCATTTT
d_call: .; clone_size: once; v_call: TRBV12-5; j_call: TRBJ1-1; cdr3_aa: CASGQGVNTEAFF; cdr3_nt: TGTGCTAGTGGACAGGGCGTTAACACTGAAGCTTTCTTT
d_call: .; clone_size: .; v_call: TRBV19; j_call: TRBJ2-7; cdr3_aa: CASLYEQYF; cdr3_nt: TGTGCCAGTCTCTACGAGCAGTACTTC
d_call: TRBD1; clone_size: few; v_call: TRBV4-3; j_call: TRBJ2-7; cdr3_aa: CASSQDLGGNYEQYF; cdr3_nt: TGCGCCAGCAGCCAAGATCTAGGGGGCAACTACGAGCAGTACTTC
d_call: TRBD2; clone_size: .; v_call: TRBV7-2; j_call: TRBJ2-5; cdr3_aa: CASSLPNGGARETQYF; cdr3_nt: TGTGCCAGCAGCTTACCTAACGGGGGGGCTCGGGAGACCCAGTACTTC
d_call: .; clone_size: .; v_call: TRBV28; j_call: TRBJ1-5; cdr3_aa: CASSSWGGNQPQHF; cdr3_nt: TGTGCCAGCAGCTCCTGGGGAGGCAATCAGCCCCAGCATTTT
d_call: TRBD2; clone_size: .; v_call: TRBV7-9; j_call: TRBJ2-2; cdr3_aa: CASSNQGTSGGTGELFF; cdr3_nt: TGTGCCAGCAGCAACCAAGGGACTAGTGGGGGCACCGGGGAGCTGTTTTTT
d_call: .; clone_size: few; v_call: TRBV29-1; j_call: TRBJ1-2; cdr3_aa: CSVTGMGNYGYTF; cdr3_nt: TGCAGCGTCACAGGGATGGGTAACTATGGCTACACCTTC
d_call: .; clone_size: .; v_call: TRBV4-3; j_call: TRBJ1-6; cdr3_aa: CASSQVLQAGWNSPLHF; cdr3_nt: TGCGCCAGCAGCCAAGTGTTACAGGCTGGTTGGAATTCACCCCTCCACTTT
d_call: .; clone_size: .; v_call: TRBV18; j_call: TRBJ1-2; cdr3_aa: CASSPGAGYGYTF; cdr3_nt: TGTGCCAGCTCACCGGGGGCCGGCTATGGCTACACCTTC
d_call: TRBD2; clone_size: .; v_call: TRBV3-1/TRBV3-2; j_call: TRBJ2-2; cdr3_aa: CASSQVGLAGRAGELFF; cdr3_nt: TGTGCCAGCAGCCAAGTTGGCCTAGCGGGGCGTGCCGGGGAGCTGTTTTTT
d_call: TRBD1; clone_size: .; v_call: TRBV18; j_call: TRBJ1-2; cdr3_aa: CASSPRGTGSYGYTF; cdr3_nt: TGTGCCAGCTCACCACGCGGGACAGGGTCTTATGGCTACACCTTC
d_call: .; clone_size: .; v_call: TRBV6-5; j_call: TRBJ1-3; cdr3_aa: CASSLTSSGNTIYF; cdr3_nt: TGTGCCAGCAGTCTCACTAGCTCTGGAAACACCATATATTTT
d_call: TRBD2; clone_size: .; v_call: TRBV9; j_call: TRBJ2-1; cdr3_aa: CASSPPAGRDEQFF; cdr3_nt: TGTGCCAGCAGCCCCCCGGCGGGGAGGGATGAGCAGTTCTTC
d_call: TRBD1; clone_size: .; v_call: TRBV6-6; j_call: TRBJ2-2; cdr3_aa: CATWDRLINTGELFF; cdr3_nt: TGTGCCACCTGGGACAGGTTGATCAACACCGGGGAGCTGTTTTTT
d_call: .; clone_size: many; v_call: TRBV5-1; j_call: TRBJ2-7; cdr3_aa: CASSPGDRSYEQYF; cdr3_nt: TGCGCCAGCAGCCCCGGCGACAGGTCCTACGAGCAGTACTTC
d_call: TRBD1; clone_size: .; v_call: TRBV18; j_call: TRBJ1-1; cdr3_aa: CASSPSILRDRANTEAFF; cdr3_nt: TGTGCCAGCTCACCCTCCATCCTCCGGGACAGGGCGAACACTGAAGCTTTCTTT
d_call: .; clone_size: .; v_call: TRBV4-1; j_call: TRBJ2-3; cdr3_aa: CASSPVTGVSTDTQYF; cdr3_nt: TGCGCCAGCAGCCCCGTGACGGGGGTCTCCACAGATACGCAGTATTTT